This T cell receptor beta chain is drawn from a study of shared clonotypes between healthy human individuals. Study findings and constraints: Memory subsets generally showed smaller estimated richness than naive subsets did.

Notes on this clone: Its antigen remains unidentified.

Each cell subset's genomic DNA was divided evenly among several immunoSEQ plates. Assay used: immunoSEQ multiplex PCR; TCRdb lists only in-frame clones, some missing. This table has 2.3 million or so clones, approximately 95% appearing once. V was clipped by 0 bases and J by 7 bases; unmatched bases: 10. This CDR3 is 17 amino acids long. Germline CDR1 reads SGHKS; CDR2 reads YYEKEE (reference sequence). The TCR was taken from a man aged 18 to 29 in good health. Some clones in this sample may be carry-over from other donors' samples. V and J are TRBV5-5 and TRBJ2-1; 10 bases are a match to TRBD2. The specimen sequenced was naive CD4+ T cells from PBMCs. The subset was: CD45RA+ positively selected. In DNA, the CDR3 is TGTGCCAGCAGCTTGGGTATTGTTCTAGCGGGAGCAAATGAGCAGTTCTTC. As protein: CASSLGIVLAGANEQFF.